The following is a T cell receptor (beta chain) sequence with its context. V trimming: 4 bases; J trimming: 7 bases; junction bases outside the gene matches: 13. Germline CDR1 and CDR2: SEHNR and FQNEAQ (reference sequence). The CDR3 is made up of 15 amino acids. This record belongs to a study of human T cells and chemical hapten exposure. Whole blood that had not been fractionated was the source of extracted total RNA. TCRdb redid the calling of the 5' RACE reads with MiXCR, one entry per CDR3 protein. The sample holds 110,000 or so distinct CDR3 sequences, roughly a fifth seen once. The chain uses TRBV7-9 and TRBJ2-7; TRBD2 agrees at 7 bases. The receptor comes from a human donor in good health. The CDR3 is CASSWASGAAKEQYF. As DNA, the CDR3 is TGTGCCAGCAGCTGGGCTAGCGGCGCCGCTAAGGAGCAGTACTTC. The full variable domain, rest sourced from reference TRBV7-9 and TRBJ2-7, is DTGVSQNPRHKITKRGQNVTFRCDPISEHNRLYWYRQTLGQGPEFLTYFQNEAQLEKSRLLSDRFSAERPKGSFSTLEIQRTEQGDSAMYLCASSWASGAAKEQYFGPGTRLTVT.